The 24 T cell receptor beta chains below come from one sample, sequenced in a study of T cells after yellow fever vaccination (dated 2019 in TCRdb). The library was obtained by 5' RACE. The sequencing machine was an Illumina HiSeq 2500. The raw public data were reprocessed by TCRdb itself: fastp quality trimming at Q25, MiXCR clonotype calling, in-frame beta chains only. Rows matching on CDR3 protein sequence are summarized as one entry with the most common DNA and genes. The sample profile shows hundreds of thousands of distinct CDR3 sequences; about 8.7% of them were found once. The top ten constitute about a sixth of the sample. The meaning of the sample's treatment or condition label: live attenuated yellow fever vaccine strain. Material: PBMCs, obtained on the day of the first yellow fever vaccination. These receptors were collected from a man younger than 30 who received the YFV17D yellow fever vaccine.

This clonotype was seen a handful of times. The chain links TRBV27 to TRBJ1-4; 8 bases are a match to TRBD1. Trimming took 6 bases from V and 0 from J; bases not matched to a gene: 9. Germline CDR1 is MNHEY and CDR2 is SMNVEV (reference sequence). This CDR3 comprises 17 residues. CDR3 region: CASSPRTGWATNEKLFF. CDR3 DNA: TGTGCCAGCAGCCCCAGGACAGGGTGGGCAACTAATGAAAAACTGTTTTTT.

The chain links TRBV5-1 to TRBJ1-6, with D tentatively TRBD1 (5 bases). From germline, CDR1 is SGHRS and CDR2 YFSETQ. Trimming took off 7 bases at V and 4 bases at J, with 18 bases between the two ends. The CDR3 is 16 residues long. CDR3 nucleotides: TGCGCCAGCCGCACGTGGGGGGGGAGATATAATTCACCCCTCCACTTT. Its translation: CASRTWGGRYNSPLHF. Full variable domain (missing parts from reference TRBV5-1 and TRBJ1-6): KAGVTQTPRYLIKTRGQQVTLSCSPISGHRSVSWYQQTPGQGLQFLFEYFSETQRNKGNFPGRFSGRQFSNSRSEMNVSTLELGDSALYLCASRTWGGRYNSPLHFGNGTRLTVT.

This clonotype was recorded a few times. CDR3 DNA sequence: TGCGCCAGCAGCCTCTTGGGGGTCTTGACAGATACGCAGTATTTT. Encoded protein: CASSLLGVLTDTQYF. The chain links TRBV5-1 to TRBJ2-3, with D tentatively TRBD1 or TRBD2 (5 bases each). The CDR3 is 15 amino acids. Deletions cut 4 bases from V and 3 bases from J, with 15 bases between. Per germline, CDR1 SGHRS and CDR2 YFSETQ.

This clonotype has a handful of counts. The chain recombines TRBV29-1 with TRBJ1-4; D is unclear. Per germline, CDR1 SQVTM and CDR2 ANQGSEA. V was clipped by 6 bases and J by 8 bases, with 10 bases between them. This CDR3 is built from 11 residues. For the CDR3, the DNA is TGCAGCGTCCACGTAGGCGAAAAACTGTTTTTT. Its translation: CSVHVGEKLFF.

This clonotype was found a few times. The V call is TRBV7-2, the J call TRBJ2-7, with D possibly being TRBD1 (5 bases). Trimming took 1 base from V and 5 from J, leaving 15 bases between them. Germline CDR1 reads SGHTA; CDR2 reads FQGNSA. The CDR3 totals 15 residues. The chain's CDR3 is CASSLESGKWNEQYF. The CDR3 nucleotides are TGTGCCAGCAGCTTAGAATCAGGGAAATGGAACGAGCAGTACTTC.

This clonotype was seen a few times. The chain recombines TRBV15 with TRBJ2-7; D call uncertain. This CDR3 spans 13 amino acids. The germline V and J ends were trimmed by 0 bases and 3 bases, with 6 bases remaining between them. CDR1 is LNHNV, CDR2 YYDKDF, per germline (reference sequence). This CDR3 reads CATSRDQGYEQYF. The CDR3 nucleotides are TGTGCCACCAGCAGAGATCAAGGCTACGAGCAGTACTTC.

This clonotype was recorded at least ten times. The rearrangement links TRBV5-1 to TRBJ1-6; 10 nucleotides agree with TRBD1. Germline-derived CDR1 and CDR2 are SGHRS and YFSETQ. The V gene end was trimmed by 0 bases and the J gene end by 9 bases; junction bases not matched to a gene: 3. This CDR3 region has 15 residues. The CDR3 spells CASSLEGTGVSPLHF. CDR3 DNA: TGCGCCAGCAGCTTGGAAGGGACAGGGGTTTCACCCCTCCACTTT.

This clonotype was detected ten times or more. The chain carries TRBV12-3 or TRBV12-4 and TRBJ2-1, with no clear D. Trimming removed 3 bases at V and 9 bases at J, with 6 bases between. The CDR3 has 11 amino acids. CDR3 coding DNA: TGTGCCAGCAGTTTCTTGGGTGAGCAGTTCTTC. Residues: CASSFLGEQFF.

This clonotype was observed many times. The genes are TRBV25-1 and TRBJ1-2, with D unresolved. V lost 4 bases and J lost 7, with 13 bases in between. Germline V gene lookup returns CDR1 MGHDK and CDR2 SYGVNS. The CDR3 covers 13 residues. The CDR3 coding sequence is TGTGCCAGCAGTGGGGCGGGCCCCGGTGGCTACACCTTC. Translated, it gives CASSGAGPGGYTF.

This clonotype came up a few times. The chain recombines TRBV5-1 with TRBJ2-1; TRBD2 matches 13 bases. Germline CDR1 reads SGHRS; CDR2 reads YFSETQ. This CDR3 spans 17 amino acids. V shed 2 bases and J 0 bases; nucleotides not matched to a gene: 2. The chain's CDR3 is CASSFGLAGASYNEQFF. CDR3 sequence (DNA): TGCGCCAGCAGCTTCGGACTAGCGGGGGCCTCCTACAATGAGCAGTTCTTC.

This sequence joins TRBV6-2 or TRBV6-3 and TRBJ1-1, with unresolved D. CDR1 is MNHEY, CDR2 SVGEGT, per germline. The ends were cut back, 7 bases at V and 11 bases at J, with 20 bases in the middle. This CDR3 contains 13 residues. The CDR3 sequence: CASTDRGVPAAFF. In DNA, the CDR3 is TGTGCCAGCACCGACCGGGGAGTACCGGCGGCTTTCTTT.

This chain uses TRBV7-6 with TRBJ1-4; D remains ambiguous. Germline CDR1 reads SGHVS; CDR2 reads FNYEAQ. The CDR3 loop spans 15 amino acids. Trimming took off 6 bases at V and 0 bases at J, with 11 bases between the two ends. CDR3 sequence: CASREGGATNEKLFF. The DNA for the CDR3 is TGTGCCAGCAGAGAGGGCGGGGCAACTAATGAAAAACTGTTTTTT.

This clonotype has a handful of counts. This chain uses TRBV11-2 with TRBJ2-5; D is undetermined. The V end lost 10 bases, the J end lost 4 bases, and 16 bases lay between the germline ends. The CDR3 sequence is 13 residues long. Germline assignment: CDR1 SGHAT and CDR2 FQNNGV. CDR3 loop: CATGPRWSETQYF. The CDR3 bases are TGTGCCACCGGGCCCAGGTGGTCAGAGACCCAGTACTTC.

The chain carries TRBV11-2 and TRBJ2-3, with D maybe TRBD2 (6 bases). The CDR3 sequence is 16 residues long. Deletions cut 2 bases from V and 6 bases from J, with 18 bases between. Looked up from germline, CDR1 is SGHAT and CDR2 is FQNNGV. CDR3 sequence (DNA): TGTGCCAGCAGCTTACTCGGAGGGCTTGATTCCGATACGCAGTATTTT. Residues: CASSLLGGLDSDTQYF.

This clonotype was observed many times. The CDR3 nucleotides are TGTGCCAGCAGTCTTTTGGGACAATTGAATGGGGAGACCCAGTACTTC. It is translated as CASSLLGQLNGETQYF. This sequence joins TRBV12-3 or TRBV12-4 and TRBJ2-5, with D perhaps TRBD1 (6 bases). With 5 bases removed from V and 5 bases from J, the gap between germline ends came to 21 bases. This CDR3 is built from 16 residues.

This clonotype was counted between two and nine times. The V and J genes are TRBV20-1 and TRBJ2-5; TRBD2 matches at 7 bases. The length of the CDR3 is 18 residues. V lost 5 bases and J lost 7; bases outside the gene matches: 25. CDR1 is DFQATT and CDR2 is SNEGSKA in the germline V gene (reference sequence). The CDR3 bases are TGCAGTGCTCCGCCGACCACGGCTCGCGGGGGATTTATAGGGACCCAGTACTTC. Protein product: CSAPPTTARGGFIGTQYF.

The V and J genes are TRBV2 and TRBJ1-6; 8 nucleotides align to TRBD1. Germline loops: CDR1 SNHLY, CDR2 FYNNEI. The junction had 4 bases not matched to a gene; V was cut back by 8 bases and J by 7 bases. The CDR3 extends over 13 amino acids. In nucleotides, the CDR3 is TGTGCCAGCCGGACAGGGTGGAATTCACCCCTCCACTTT. Encoded protein: CASRTGWNSPLHF.

The chain is built from TRBV7-6 and TRBJ2-1; 10 nucleotides line up with TRBD1. The CDR3 sequence is 17 residues long. Germline V gene sequence: CDR1 SGHVS, CDR2 FNYEAQ. The junction had 8 bases not matched to a gene; V was cut back by 2 bases and J by 4 bases. CDR3 nucleotide sequence: TGTGCCAGCAGCTTACGGTTGAAGGGACAGGGGTACAATGAGCAGTTCTTC. Translation gives CASSLRLKGQGYNEQFF. Full variable domain (remainder filled in from reference TRBV7-6 and TRBJ2-1): GAGVSQSPRYKVTKRGQDVALRCDPISGHVSLYWYRQALGQGPEFLTYFNYEAQQDKSGLPNDRFSAERPEGSISTLTIQRTEQRDSAMYRCASSLRLKGQGYNEQFFGPGTRLTVL.

This clonotype was observed at least ten times. The rearrangement uses TRBV12-3 or TRBV12-4 and TRBJ2-5; D remains ambiguous. The CDR3 has 13 residues. V lost 3 bases and J lost 3, with 8 bases in between. CDR3 protein: CASSFGWKETQYF. DNA of the CDR3: TGTGCCAGCAGTTTCGGCTGGAAAGAGACCCAGTACTTC.

The chain employs TRBV20-1 and TRBJ2-7; D gene uncertain. With 1 base removed from V and 7 bases from J, the gap between germline ends came to 5 bases. Germline V CDR1 and CDR2: DFQATT, SNEGSKA (reference sequence). This CDR3 is built from 10 residues. The CDR3 spells CSARGQEQYF. The CDR3 DNA reads as TGCAGTGCTAGAGGGCAGGAGCAGTACTTC.

This clonotype was found a few times. The chain is built from TRBV29-1 and TRBJ2-7, with a weak D call TRBD2 (6 bases). This CDR3 comprises 12 residues. Trimming pared 4 bases from V and 2 bases from J, leaving 9 bases between. In germline, CDR1 is SQVTM, CDR2 ANQGSEA. CDR3 loop: CSVGGDPYEQYF. The CDR3 nucleotides are TGCAGCGTTGGCGGGGACCCCTACGAGCAGTACTTC.

There are many counts of this clonotype. This chain uses TRBV11-2 with TRBJ2-3, with D tentatively TRBD2 (5 bases). V was clipped by 6 bases and J by 5 bases, with 15 bases between them. CDR1 is SGHAT and CDR2 is FQNNGV in the germline V gene. The CDR3 sequence is 14 residues long. In DNA, the CDR3 is TGTGCCAGCAGTTTAACGATCGGAGGAGATACGCAGTATTTT. Protein product: CASSLTIGGDTQYF. The variable domain in full, completed from reference TRBV11-2 and TRBJ2-3, reads EAGVAQSPRYKIIEKRQSVAFWCNPISGHATLYWYQQILGQGPKLLIQFQNNGVVDDSQLPKDRFSAERLKGVDSTLKIQPAKLEDSAVYLCASSLTIGGDTQYFGPGTRLTVL.

The rearrangement links TRBV18 to TRBJ2-2, with a tentative D call TRBD2 (6 bases). Trimming left V 6 bases short and J 2 bases short, with 16 bases between. This CDR3 contains 16 residues. CDR1 is KGHSH, CDR2 LQKENI, per germline. CDR3 sequence: CASSPWAGLNTGELFF. The DNA of the CDR3 is TGTGCCAGCTCTCCTTGGGCAGGACTAAACACCGGGGAGCTGTTTTTT.

This clonotype was counted only a few times. The genes are TRBV20-1 and TRBJ1-4; no clear D. This CDR3 region has 11 residues. Deletions cut 6 bases from V and 7 bases from J, with 9 bases between. Germline-derived CDR1 and CDR2 are DFQATT and SNEGSKA (reference sequence). CDR3 in DNA: TGCAGTGCGCGCAGGAGTGAAAAACTGTTTTTT. It translates to CSARRSEKLFF.